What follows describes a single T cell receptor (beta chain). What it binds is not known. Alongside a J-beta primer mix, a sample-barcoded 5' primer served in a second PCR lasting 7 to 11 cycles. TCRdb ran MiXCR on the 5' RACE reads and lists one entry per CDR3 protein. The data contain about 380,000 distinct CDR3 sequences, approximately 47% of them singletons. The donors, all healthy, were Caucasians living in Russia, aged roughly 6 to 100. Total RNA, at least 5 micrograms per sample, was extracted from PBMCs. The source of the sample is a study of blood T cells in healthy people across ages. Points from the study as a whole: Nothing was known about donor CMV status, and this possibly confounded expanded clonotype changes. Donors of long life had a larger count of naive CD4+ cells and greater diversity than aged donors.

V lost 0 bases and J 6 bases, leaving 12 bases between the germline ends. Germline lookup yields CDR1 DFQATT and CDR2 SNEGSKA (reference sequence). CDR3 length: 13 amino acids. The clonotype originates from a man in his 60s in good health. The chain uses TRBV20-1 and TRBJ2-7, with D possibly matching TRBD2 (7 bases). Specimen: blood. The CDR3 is CSARDGGGGEQYF. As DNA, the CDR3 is TGCAGTGCTAGAGATGGGGGGGGCGGCGAGCAGTACTTC.